Included here is one T cell receptor beta chain sequence, with context. Its antigen is unknown. CDR1 and CDR2 (germline): SGHNT, YENEEA. With 5 bases clipped from V and 3 bases from J, the junction kept 8 bases outside the gene matches. The CDR3 spans 15 residues. The entry originates in a study of cytomegalovirus exposure and HLA in healthy donors. Study outcomes and limitations: It was 150 to 200 TCR beta chains that were listed as cytomegalovirus-associated. According to an earlier analysis, most TCR beta V segments yielded productive rearrangements about 87% or about 30% of the time.

PCR primers comprised 60 Vbeta and 13 Jbeta primers. TCRdb's table, derived via immunoSEQ multiplex PCR, lists solely in-frame clones and lacks some. Its table lists tens of thousands of clones. The TCR was taken from a girl aged 5-17 years in good health and CMV-seropositive. The sequenced material came from PBMCs. This chain links TRBV11-3 with TRBJ2-5, with 8 nucleotides matching TRBD1. The CDR3 sequence is CASSNRQGMEETQYF. The CDR3 DNA reads as TGTGCCAGCAGCAACAGACAGGGGATGGAAGAGACCCAGTACTTC.